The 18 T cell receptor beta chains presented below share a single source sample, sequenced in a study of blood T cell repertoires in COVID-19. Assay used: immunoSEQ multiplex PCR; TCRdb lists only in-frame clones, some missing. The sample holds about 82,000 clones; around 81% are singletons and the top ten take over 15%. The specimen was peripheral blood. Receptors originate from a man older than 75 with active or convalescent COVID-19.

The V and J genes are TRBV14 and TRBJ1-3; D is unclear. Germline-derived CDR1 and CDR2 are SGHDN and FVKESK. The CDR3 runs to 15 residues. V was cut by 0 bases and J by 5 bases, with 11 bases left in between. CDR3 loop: CASSQEGGGRNTIYF. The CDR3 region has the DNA TGTGCCAGCAGCCAAGAGGGCGGAGGGAGAAACACCATATATTTT.

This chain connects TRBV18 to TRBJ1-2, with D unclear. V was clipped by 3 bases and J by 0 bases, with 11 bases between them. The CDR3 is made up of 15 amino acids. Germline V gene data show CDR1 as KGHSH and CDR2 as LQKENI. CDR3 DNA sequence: TGTGCCAGCTCACCGCGGGGAGACCCTAACTATGGCTACACCTTC. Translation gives CASSPRGDPNYGYTF.

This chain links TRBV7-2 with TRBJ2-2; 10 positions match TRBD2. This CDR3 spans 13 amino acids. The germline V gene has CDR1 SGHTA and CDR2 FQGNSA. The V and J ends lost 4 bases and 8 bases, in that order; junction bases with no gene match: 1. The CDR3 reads CASSYSGRGELFF. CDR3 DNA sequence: TGTGCCAGCAGCTATAGCGGGAGGGGGGAGCTGTTTTTT.

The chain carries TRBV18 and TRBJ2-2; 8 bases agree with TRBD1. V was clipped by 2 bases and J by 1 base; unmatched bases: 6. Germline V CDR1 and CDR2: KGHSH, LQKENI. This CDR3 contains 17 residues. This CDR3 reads CASSPSGTGRNTGELFF. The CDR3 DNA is TGTGCCAGCTCACCATCGGGGACAGGAAGGAACACCGGGGAGCTGTTTTTT. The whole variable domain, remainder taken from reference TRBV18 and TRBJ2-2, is NAGVMQNPRHLVRRRGQEARLRCSPMKGHSHVYWYRQLPEEGLKFMVYLQKENIIDESGMPKERFSAEFPKEGPSILRIQQVVRGDSAAYFCASSPSGTGRNTGELFFGEGSRLTVL.

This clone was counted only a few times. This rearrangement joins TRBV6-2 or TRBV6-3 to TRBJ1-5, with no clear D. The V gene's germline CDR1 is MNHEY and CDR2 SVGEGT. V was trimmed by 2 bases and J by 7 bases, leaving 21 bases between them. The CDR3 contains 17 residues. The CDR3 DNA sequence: TGTGCCAGCAGTTACCCCACGGGAGTAGGGTATGAACAGCCCCAGCATTTT. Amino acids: CASSYPTGVGYEQPQHF.

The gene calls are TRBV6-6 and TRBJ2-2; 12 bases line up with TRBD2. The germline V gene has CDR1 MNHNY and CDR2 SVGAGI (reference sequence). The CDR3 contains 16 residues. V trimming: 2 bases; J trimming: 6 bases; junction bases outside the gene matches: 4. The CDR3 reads CASSYPSGGDPGELFF. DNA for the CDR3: TGTGCCAGCAGTTACCCTAGCGGGGGGGATCCCGGGGAGCTGTTTTTT.

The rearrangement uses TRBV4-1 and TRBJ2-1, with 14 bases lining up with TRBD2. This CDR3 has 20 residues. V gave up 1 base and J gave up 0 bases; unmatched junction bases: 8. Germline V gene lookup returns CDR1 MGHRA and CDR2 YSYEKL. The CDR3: CASSQVWGLAGVNSYNEQFF. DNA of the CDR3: TGCGCCAGCAGCCAAGTTTGGGGACTAGCGGGGGTAAACTCCTACAATGAGCAGTTCTTC.

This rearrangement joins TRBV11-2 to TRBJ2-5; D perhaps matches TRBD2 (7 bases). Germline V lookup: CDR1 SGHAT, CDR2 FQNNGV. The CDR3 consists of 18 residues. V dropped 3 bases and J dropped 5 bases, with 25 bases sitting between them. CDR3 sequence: CASSLSGAGDYLRETQYF. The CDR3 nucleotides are TGTGCCAGCAGCTTGTCGGGGGCGGGAGACTACTTACGGGAGACCCAGTACTTC.

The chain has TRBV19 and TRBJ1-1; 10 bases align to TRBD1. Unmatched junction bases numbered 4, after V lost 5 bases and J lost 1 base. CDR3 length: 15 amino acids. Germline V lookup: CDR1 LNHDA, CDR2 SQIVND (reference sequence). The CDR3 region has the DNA TGTGCCAGTAGTCCCCGGGACAGGGGGAACACTGAAGCTTTCTTT. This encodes CASSPRDRGNTEAFF.

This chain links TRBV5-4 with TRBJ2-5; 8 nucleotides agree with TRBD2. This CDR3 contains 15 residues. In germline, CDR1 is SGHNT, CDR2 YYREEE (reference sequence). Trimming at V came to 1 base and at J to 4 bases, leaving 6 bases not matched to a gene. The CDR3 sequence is CASSLSRLARETQYF. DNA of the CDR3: TGTGCCAGCAGCTTGTCCCGACTAGCGAGAGAGACCCAGTACTTC.

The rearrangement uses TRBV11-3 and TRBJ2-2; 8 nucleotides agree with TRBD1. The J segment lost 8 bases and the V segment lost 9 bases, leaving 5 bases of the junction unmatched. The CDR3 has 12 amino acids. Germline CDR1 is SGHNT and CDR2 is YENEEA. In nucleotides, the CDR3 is TGTGCCAGTGAGACAGGGGTAGGGGAGCTGTTTTTT. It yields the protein CASETGVGELFF.

Here the CDR3 reads CATSDPRDGRGGYTGELFF. CDR3 in DNA: TGTGCCACCAGTGACCCTAGGGACGGCAGGGGCGGATACACCGGGGAGCTGTTTTTT. The J gene is TRBJ2-2, the V gene TRBV24-1; D perhaps matches TRBD1 (6 bases). The CDR3 is 19 amino acids. Germline CDR1 and CDR2: KGHDR and SFDVKD. V was clipped by 4 bases and J by 3 bases, with 23 bases between them.

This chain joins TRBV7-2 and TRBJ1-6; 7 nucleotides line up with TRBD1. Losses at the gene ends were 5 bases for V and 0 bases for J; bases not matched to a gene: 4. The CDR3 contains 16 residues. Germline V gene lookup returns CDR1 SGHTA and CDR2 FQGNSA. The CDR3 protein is CASSPGQSSYNSPLHF. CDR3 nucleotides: TGTGCCAGCAGCCCGGGACAGAGCTCCTATAATTCACCCCTCCACTTT.

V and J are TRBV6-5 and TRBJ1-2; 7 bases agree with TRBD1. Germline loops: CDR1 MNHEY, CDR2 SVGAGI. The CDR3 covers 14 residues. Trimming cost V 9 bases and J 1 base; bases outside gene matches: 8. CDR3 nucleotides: TGTGCCAGTTCCCGGGACAGATATAACTATGGCTACACCTTC. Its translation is CASSRDRYNYGYTF.

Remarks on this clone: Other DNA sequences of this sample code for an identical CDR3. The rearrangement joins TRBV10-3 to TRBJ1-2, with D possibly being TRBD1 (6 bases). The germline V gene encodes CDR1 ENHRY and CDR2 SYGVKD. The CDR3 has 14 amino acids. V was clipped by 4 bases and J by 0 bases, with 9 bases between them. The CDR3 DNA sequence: TGTGCCATCAGTGTAGGACAGACTAACTATGGCTACACCTTC. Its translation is CAISVGQTNYGYTF.

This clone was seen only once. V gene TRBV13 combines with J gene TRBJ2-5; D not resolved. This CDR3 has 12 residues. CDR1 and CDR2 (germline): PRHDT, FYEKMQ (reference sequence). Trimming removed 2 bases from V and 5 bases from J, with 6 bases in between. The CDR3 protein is CASSLNEETQYF. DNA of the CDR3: TGTGCCAGCAGCTTAAATGAGGAGACCCAGTACTTC.

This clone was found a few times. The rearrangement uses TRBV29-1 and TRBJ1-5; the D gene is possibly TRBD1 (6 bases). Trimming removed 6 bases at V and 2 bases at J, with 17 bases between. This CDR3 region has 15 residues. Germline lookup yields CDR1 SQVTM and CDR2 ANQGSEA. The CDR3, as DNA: TGCAGCGTCGCACAGGGAGGGATGGGCAATCAGCCCCAGCATTTT. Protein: CSVAQGGMGNQPQHF.

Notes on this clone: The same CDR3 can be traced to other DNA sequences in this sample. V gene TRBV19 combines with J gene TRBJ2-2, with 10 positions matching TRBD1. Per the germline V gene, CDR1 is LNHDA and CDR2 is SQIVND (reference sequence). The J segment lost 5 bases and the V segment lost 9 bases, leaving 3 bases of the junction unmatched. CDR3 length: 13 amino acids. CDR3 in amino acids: CASRDRGTGELFF. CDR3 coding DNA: TGTGCCAGCCGGGACAGGGGAACCGGGGAGCTGTTTTTT. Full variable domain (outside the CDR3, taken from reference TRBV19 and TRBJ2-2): DGGITQSPKYLFRKEGQNVTLSCEQNLNHDAMYWYRQDPGQGLRLIYYSQIVNDFQKGDIAEGYSVSREKKESFPLTVTSAQKNPTAFYLCASRDRGTGELFFGEGSRLTVL.